This passage covers 6 T cell receptor beta chains from one sample sequenced in a study of blood T cell repertoires in COVID-19. The method was immunoSEQ multiplex PCR; TCRdb's version includes in-frame clones alone and lacks a portion of them. The data hold under 350,000 clones, with around 88% observed a single time. Sequenced: peripheral blood. These receptors were taken from a man aged 40-49 years with acute or convalescent COVID-19.

This chain connects TRBV12-3 or TRBV12-4 to TRBJ1-1; unclear D gene. CDR3 size: 11 residues. The germline V and J ends were trimmed by 2 bases and 7 bases, with 5 bases remaining between them. The CDR3 nucleotides are TGTGCCAGCAGTTTAACAGATGAAGCTTTCTTT. It specifies CASSLTDEAFF.

The chain links TRBV27 to TRBJ1-1; a possible D gene is TRBD1 (6 bases). The germline V gene encodes CDR1 MNHEY and CDR2 SMNVEV (reference sequence). The V and J ends lost 6 bases and 5 bases respectively, with 10 bases between them. This CDR3 comprises 12 residues. This CDR3 is CASRHTGTEAFF. CDR3 coding DNA: TGTGCCAGCAGACATACAGGGACTGAAGCTTTCTTT.

The chain joins TRBV30 to TRBJ1-1; no clear D gene. Deletions cut 2 bases from V and 4 bases from J, with 11 bases between. Germline CDR1 GTSNPN, CDR2 SVGIG (reference sequence). The CDR3 has 13 amino acids. CDR3 loop: CAWSQTESTEAFF. In nucleotides, the CDR3 is TGTGCCTGGAGTCAAACTGAGAGCACTGAAGCTTTCTTT.

This chain connects TRBV5-4 to TRBJ1-4; TRBD1 agrees at 8 bases. CDR1 is SGHNT, CDR2 YYREEE, per germline (reference sequence). The CDR3 extends over 15 amino acids. V gave up 4 bases and J gave up 8 bases; unmatched junction bases: 10. The CDR3: CASSPTDRGGEKLFF. Written as DNA, the CDR3 is TGTGCCAGCAGCCCAACTGACAGGGGAGGGGAAAAACTGTTTTTT.

The table lists this clone with a count of one. The chain is built from TRBV2 and TRBJ2-3; tentatively, D is TRBD1 (6 bases). V dropped 3 bases and J dropped 3 bases, with 7 bases sitting between them. The germline CDR1 and CDR2 sequences are SNHLY and FYNNEI. This CDR3 has 13 amino acids. CDR3 sequence: CASSDRGTDTQYF. The CDR3, as DNA: TGTGCCAGCAGTGACAGGGGAACAGATACGCAGTATTTT.

The rearrangement uses TRBV20-1 and TRBJ2-7; the D is unclear. This CDR3 contains 11 residues. Germline values: CDR1 DFQATT, CDR2 SNEGSKA (reference sequence). The V gene lost 7 bases and the J gene lost 5 bases, with 12 bases spanning the gap. The CDR3 reads CSVRGEDEQYF. The CDR3 DNA follows: TGCAGTGTTCGAGGTGAGGACGAGCAGTACTTC.